The rows below give T cell receptor beta chains drawn from one sample of a study of Ad26.COV2.S vaccination and SARS-CoV-2 variants. Here immunoSEQ multiplex PCR was the method, and the copy in TCRdb shows in-frame clones only, minus some. The table records about 440,000 clones, about nine tenths of them present only once. This specimen was peripheral blood, taken in a trial of Ad26.COV2.S vaccine versus placebo. Receptor source: a person aged 18-60 years who received the Ad26.COV2.S COVID-19 vaccine or a placebo. CDR3s include the opening cysteine and the closing phenylalanine or tryptophan. D genes are given only for firm matches. For some rows the clone size is stated as once, few or many, or as a class when expanded; others skip it.

cdr3_aa | cdr3_nt | d_call | v_call | clone_size | j_call
CASSRTSGSSYNEQFF | TGTGCCAGCAGTCGGACTAGCGGGAGCTCCTACAATGAGCAGTTCTTC | TRBD2 | TRBV7-9 | . | TRBJ2-1
CASSFQLTGSTDTQYF | TGTGCCAGCAGCTTTCAGTTGACAGGGAGCACAGATACGCAGTATTTT | TRBD1 | TRBV7-9 | once | TRBJ2-3
CASSLAGSHLDGYTF | TGCGCCAGCAGCTTGGCAGGGAGCCATCTCGATGGCTACACCTTC | . | TRBV5-1 | . | TRBJ1-2
CASSELGSYNEQFF | TGTGCCAGCAGTGAACTGGGTTCCTACAATGAGCAGTTCTTC | . | TRBV6-1 | . | TRBJ2-1
CAIRGLAGNQETQYF | TGTGCCATCAGGGGACTAGCGGGTAACCAAGAGACCCAGTACTTC | TRBD2 | TRBV10-3 | once | TRBJ2-5
CATSRDPAAGPREQYF | TGTGCCACCAGCAGAGATCCCGCCGCGGGTCCCCGGGAGCAGTACTTC | . | TRBV15 | . | TRBJ2-7
CATGTGNTGELFF | TGTGCCACCGGGACAGGCAACACCGGGGAGCTGTTTTTT | TRBD1 | TRBV7-3 | . | TRBJ2-2
CASSFGTVKYTDTQYF | TGTGCCAGCAGCTTTGGGACAGTGAAATACACAGATACGCAGTATTTT | TRBD1 | TRBV7-9 | . | TRBJ2-3
CASRRDTNNSPLHF | TGTGCCAGCAGACGGGACACCAATAATTCACCCCTCCACTTT | . | TRBV28 | . | TRBJ1-6
CASSLVAGSSYNEQFF | TGTGCCAGCAGCCTGGTAGCGGGTAGCTCCTACAATGAGCAGTTCTTC | TRBD2 | TRBV5-5 | . | TRBJ2-1
CASSPSGSSYNEQFF | TGTGCCAGCAGCCCTAGCGGGAGCTCCTACAATGAGCAGTTCTTC | TRBD2 | TRBV7-3 | few | TRBJ2-1
CASSMRLAGALYEQYF | TGTGCCAGCAGTATGCGGCTAGCGGGAGCCCTCTACGAGCAGTACTTC | TRBD2 | TRBV27 | . | TRBJ2-7
CASSIPSGRAGELFF | TGTGCCAGTAGTATCCCTAGCGGGAGGGCCGGGGAGCTGTTTTTT | TRBD2 | TRBV19 | . | TRBJ2-2
CASSHIGTAYGYTF | TGTGCCAGCAGCCACATCGGGACAGCGTATGGCTACACCTTC | TRBD1 | TRBV3-1/TRBV3-2 | few | TRBJ1-2
CASSHGGGQYF | TGTGCCAGCAGCCACGGGGGTGGGCAGTACTTC | . | TRBV6-2/TRBV6-3 | . | TRBJ2-7
CASSLKMRENNYGYTF | TGTGCCAGCAGCTTGAAGATGAGGGAGAATAACTATGGCTACACCTTC | . | TRBV5-6 | . | TRBJ1-2
CASSLGGGNQPQHF | TGTGCCAGCAGCTTAGGAGGGGGCAATCAGCCCCAGCATTTT | . | TRBV7-6 | . | TRBJ1-5
CASSPPYASEQFF | TGTGCCAGCTCACCACCCTACGCGTCAGAGCAGTTCTTC | . | TRBV18 | . | TRBJ2-1
CASSYPRLAGMEETQYF | TGTGCCAGCAGTTACCCTAGACTAGCGGGAATGGAAGAGACCCAGTACTTC | TRBD2 | TRBV6-2/TRBV6-3 | . | TRBJ2-5
CASSIGGGQQNTEAFF | TGTGCCAGTAGTATAGGCGGGGGTCAGCAGAACACTGAAGCTTTCTTT | . | TRBV19 | . | TRBJ1-1
CASSPPGTSDYNEQFF | TGCGCCAGCAGCCCGCCCGGGACTAGCGACTACAATGAGCAGTTCTTC | TRBD2 | TRBV5-1 | . | TRBJ2-1
CASSPSYTDTQYF | TGTGCCAGCAGCCCTAGTTACACAGATACGCAGTATTTT | . | TRBV7-3 | . | TRBJ2-3
CASNQWRDEQYF | TGTGCCAGCAATCAGTGGAGGGACGAGCAGTACTTC | . | TRBV6-5 | . | TRBJ2-7
CASSLSGGGADTQYF | TGTGCCAGCAGCTTGTCGGGGGGCGGTGCAGATACGCAGTATTTT | . | TRBV5-4 | . | TRBJ2-3
CSARDSDTQYF | TGCAGTGCTAGAGATAGCGATACGCAGTATTTT | . | TRBV20-1 | . | TRBJ2-3
CATSRDGRTGFKVEQFF | TGTGCCACCAGCAGAGATGGCCGGACAGGCTTCAAAGTTGAGCAGTTCTTC | TRBD1 | TRBV15 | once | TRBJ2-1
CASSPLRTLNEKLFF | TGTGCCAGCAGTCCCTTGAGGACTCTTAATGAAAAACTGTTTTTT | . | TRBV27 | . | TRBJ1-4
CASSYGSPRIGETQYF | TGTGCCAGCAGCTATGGGAGTCCCCGAATTGGAGAGACCCAGTACTTC | . | TRBV5-4 | . | TRBJ2-5
CATSDVRRGQSYGYTF | TGTGCCACCAGTGATGTAAGACGGGGGCAGAGCTATGGCTACACCTTC | . | TRBV24-1 | . | TRBJ1-2
CASSQAGQGGIYEQYF | TGTGCCAGCAGCCAAGCGGGACAGGGTGGGATCTACGAGCAGTACTTC | TRBD1 | TRBV4-2 | few | TRBJ2-7
CASSSRSTRRETQYF | TGTGCCAGCAGTTCCCGATCTACCCGTCGGGAGACCCAGTACTTC | . | TRBV27 | . | TRBJ2-5
CASSLGLEIWLGPNTIYF | TGTGCCAGCTCACTCGGGCTTGAGATTTGGCTCGGCCCCAACACCATATATTTT | . | TRBV18 | . | TRBJ1-3
CASSSFSGTSNSPLHF | TGTGCCAGCAGTTCTTTCTCCGGGACGAGTAATTCACCCCTCCACTTT | . | TRBV27 | . | TRBJ1-6
CASSLRERDTQYF | TGTGCCAGCAGTTTGAGGGAGAGAGATACGCAGTATTTT | . | TRBV27 | . | TRBJ2-3
CASSQEPQGMFNNEQFF | TGCGCCAGCAGCCAAGAACCACAGGGAATGTTTAACAATGAGCAGTTCTTC | . | TRBV4-3 | . | TRBJ2-1
CASSKAEREVQETQYF | TGTGCCAGCAGCAAAGCAGAGCGGGAGGTCCAAGAGACCCAGTACTTC | . | TRBV21-1 | . | TRBJ2-5
CAISLVQGDGYTF | TGTGCCATCAGCCTAGTTCAGGGGGATGGCTACACCTTC | TRBD1 | TRBV10-3 | . | TRBJ1-2
CASSYSGSIHDYEQYF | TGTGCCAGCAGTTACTCGGGGTCGATTCATGACTACGAGCAGTACTTC | . | TRBV6-2/TRBV6-3 | . | TRBJ2-7
CASSPSSGAGETQYF | TGTGCCAGCAGCCCCAGCTCAGGGGCGGGGGAGACCCAGTACTTC | . | TRBV7-2 | . | TRBJ2-5
CASSPNPTAYEQYF | TGTGCCAGCAGTCCTAACCCGACTGCTTACGAGCAGTACTTC | . | TRBV28 | . | TRBJ2-7
CASSFSGSNQPQHF | TGTGCCAGCAGTTTTTCCGGGAGCAATCAGCCCCAGCATTTT | . | TRBV28 | few | TRBJ1-5
CASSFVATLAGEETQYF | TGTGCCAGCAGTTTCGTAGCCACACTAGCGGGAGAAGAGACCCAGTACTTC | TRBD2 | TRBV27 | . | TRBJ2-5
CASTLGTSTVEAFF | TGCGCCAGCACCTTGGGGACATCCACTGTGGAAGCTTTCTTT | . | TRBV5-1 | once | TRBJ1-1
CASSPGLAGGRVSGVTQYF | TGTGCCAGCAGTCCGGGACTAGCGGGAGGCCGTGTCTCGGGTGTGACCCAGTACTTC | TRBD2 | TRBV3-1/TRBV3-2 | . | TRBJ2-5
CASSRTQAGELFF | TGTGCCAGCAGCAGGACCCAGGCCGGGGAGCTGTTTTTT | . | TRBV2 | . | TRBJ2-2
CASSYRDRYNSPLHF | TGTGCCAGCAGTTACAGGGACCGCTATAATTCACCCCTCCACTTT | . | TRBV6-5 | . | TRBJ1-6
CASSVADRGDYGYTF | TGTGCCAGCAGCGTAGCGGACAGGGGTGACTATGGCTACACCTTC | TRBD1 | TRBV9 | . | TRBJ1-2
CASSRWGGFMYEQFF | TGTGCCAGCAGCCGGTGGGGGGGCTTCATGTATGAGCAGTTCTTC | . | TRBV14 | . | TRBJ2-1
CASSFRGTGPYEQYF | TGTGCCAGCAGTTTTCGCGGGACAGGACCCTACGAGCAGTACTTC | TRBD1 | TRBV27 | . | TRBJ2-7
CASSQDRRESTDTQYF | TGTGCCAGCAGCCAAGATCGGCGGGAGAGCACAGATACGCAGTATTTT | TRBD2 | TRBV3-1/TRBV3-2 | . | TRBJ2-3
CATSGPTSWNEQFF | TGTGCCACCAGTGGCCCGACTAGCTGGAATGAGCAGTTCTTC | TRBD2 | TRBV24-1 | . | TRBJ2-1
CASSLPGIGQGSYEQYF | TGTGCCAGCAGCCTACCCGGAATTGGACAGGGCTCCTACGAGCAGTACTTC | TRBD1 | TRBV7-9 | . | TRBJ2-7
CASSPTRRRGNEQFF | TGCGCCAGCAGTCCGACTAGGAGAAGGGGCAATGAGCAGTTCTTC | . | TRBV23-1 | . | TRBJ2-1
CASSLTSPKSSYNEQFF | TGTGCCAGCAGCTTAACGTCCCCGAAGAGCTCCTACAATGAGCAGTTCTTC | . | TRBV7-3 | . | TRBJ2-1
CASSFPTGGRTDTQYF | TGTGCCAGCAGCTTTCCCACGGGCGGGAGAACAGATACGCAGTATTTT | TRBD2 | TRBV7-2 | . | TRBJ2-3
CASSPWAQGASDTQYF | TGTGCCAGCAGCCCCTGGGCGCAGGGGGCTTCAGATACGCAGTATTTT | TRBD1 | TRBV11-2 | . | TRBJ2-3
CASSDWGQSYGYTF | TGTGCCAGCAGTGATTGGGGCCAGTCCTATGGCTACACCTTC | . | TRBV2 | . | TRBJ1-2